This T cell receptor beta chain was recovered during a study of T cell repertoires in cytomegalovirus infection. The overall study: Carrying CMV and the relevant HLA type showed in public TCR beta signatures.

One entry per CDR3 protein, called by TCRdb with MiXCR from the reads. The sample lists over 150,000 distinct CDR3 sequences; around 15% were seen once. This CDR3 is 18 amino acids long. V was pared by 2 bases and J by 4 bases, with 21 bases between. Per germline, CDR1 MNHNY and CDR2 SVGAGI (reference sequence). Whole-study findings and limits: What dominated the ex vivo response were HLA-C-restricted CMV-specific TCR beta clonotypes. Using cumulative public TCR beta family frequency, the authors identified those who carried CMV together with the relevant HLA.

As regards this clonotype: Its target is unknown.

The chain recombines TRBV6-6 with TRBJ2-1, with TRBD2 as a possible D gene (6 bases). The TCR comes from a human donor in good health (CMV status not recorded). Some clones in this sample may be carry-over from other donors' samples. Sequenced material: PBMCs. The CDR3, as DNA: TGTGCCAGCAGTTACCCACGGGACTCCCGGAGGACTTACAATGAGCAGTTCTTC. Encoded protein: CASSYPRDSRRTYNEQFF.